This TCR beta chain was obtained from a study of vaccination effects on CD4 cells after COVID-19. The study, taken as a whole, reports: In people who had recovered, most post-vaccine spike-reactive clones were new vaccine-induced clones.

Expansion with viral peptide pools was applied to antigen-specific CD4+ T cells by the ViraFEST assay prior to sequencing. The authors isolated CD4+ T cells after 10 days of culture. The person had PCR-confirmed SARS-CoV-2 infection between March and December 2020. Participants were vaccinated with two doses of either the BNT162b2 or mRNA-1273 vaccine. In regard to this clone: The antigen is undetermined.

The data were produced by immunoSEQ multiplex PCR, yet TCRdb's version contains in-frame clones alone and is incomplete. The data hold 13,000 to 15,000 clones, with roughly four fifths observed a single time. The CDR3 contains 15 residues. This chain uses TRBV21-1 with TRBJ2-1. TRBV21-1 has pseudogene status. Source: CD4+ T cells from PBMCs cultured with HCoV-NL63 spike peptides, taken after COVID-19 vaccination. The receptor's source is a human donor who had a prior SARS-CoV-2 infection. CDR3 nucleotide sequence: TGTGCCAGCAGCCGTATTGGGACCCGGCACAATGAGCAGTTCTTC. This codes for CASSRIGTRHNEQFF.